This T cell receptor (beta chain) emerged from a study of cytomegalovirus exposure and HLA in healthy donors. The wider study: Membership in the Caucasian-associated ancestry cluster was found for about 80% of 300 to 500 genotyped donors.

Overall study findings and caveats: In most subjects, TCR beta sequences reportedly gave accurate predictions of HLA-A and HLA-B alleles. In an earlier analysis, productive rearrangement rates for most beta V segments clustered near 87% or 30%.

On this clone: Antigen unknown.

Healthy people donating bone marrow made up the donors. The CDR3 has 12 residues. The germline CDR1 and CDR2 sequences are MDHEN and SYDVKM. The ends were cut back, 8 bases at V and 2 bases at J, with 7 bases in the middle. Primers: 60 Vbeta forward and 13 Jbeta reverse. Assay used: immunoSEQ multiplex PCR; TCRdb lists only in-frame clones, some missing. The sample contains 250,000 to 350,000 clones, roughly 80% of which appear only once. This receptor was obtained from a girl aged 2 to 10 in good health and CMV-seronegative. The chain joins TRBV28 to TRBJ1-3, with D possibly TRBD1 on 6 matching bases. The sequenced material came from PBMCs. DNA of the CDR3: TGTGCCAGCGGGGGCACTGGAAACACCATATATTTT. The encoded protein is CASGGTGNTIYF.